This record looks at one T cell receptor (beta chain) sequence and its context. Its antigen remains unknown. These data are taken from a study of T cell responses to AZD1222 COVID-19 vaccine. Second doses at about 4 or about 12 weeks were pooled. Sequencing was performed with immunoSEQ multiplex PCR; in TCRdb, only in-frame clones are kept and a portion is missing. This sample carries roughly 140,000 clones, about 87% of them seen once, and the ten largest clones take roughly 9.7%. General study points: The study reported that nearly half of spike-specific TCRs target unmutated variant regions.

The material sequenced was peripheral blood, taken 28 days after the second AZD1222 dose. The TCR comes from an adult who received the AZD1222 COVID-19 vaccine.

CDR3 region: CAWSTRQGAYEQYF. The DNA of the CDR3 is TGTGCCTGGAGTACACGACAGGGAGCCTACGAGCAGTACTTC. The chain recombines TRBV30 with TRBJ2-7; TRBD1 agrees at 7 bases. Germline V lookup: CDR1 GTSNPN, CDR2 SVGIG (reference sequence). V lost 2 bases, J lost 2 bases, and 6 bases stayed unmatched. This CDR3 spans 14 amino acids.